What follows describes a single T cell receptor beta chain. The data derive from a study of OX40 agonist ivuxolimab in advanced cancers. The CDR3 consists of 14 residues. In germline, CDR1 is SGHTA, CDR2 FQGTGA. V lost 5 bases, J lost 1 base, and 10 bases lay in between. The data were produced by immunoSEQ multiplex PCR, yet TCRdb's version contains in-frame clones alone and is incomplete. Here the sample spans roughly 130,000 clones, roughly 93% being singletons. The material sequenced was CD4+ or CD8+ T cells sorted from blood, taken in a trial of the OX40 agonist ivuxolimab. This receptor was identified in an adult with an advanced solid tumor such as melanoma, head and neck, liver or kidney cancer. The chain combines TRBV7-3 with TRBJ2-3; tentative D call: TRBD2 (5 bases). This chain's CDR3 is CASSLRARTDTQYF. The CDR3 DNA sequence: TGTGCCAGCAGCCTGCGGGCCCGCACAGATACGCAGTATTTT.